The clone carrying this T cell receptor (beta chain) was picked up one time. Its antigen is undetermined. The record originates from a study of T cell responses to AZD1222 COVID-19 vaccine. The overall study: Second doses that came at about 4 or about 12 weeks were put together. Findings and limits, study-wide: Repertoires in all cases were sampled only once the peak T cell response had passed.

TCRdb's copy holds only in-frame clones and misses some; the assay was immunoSEQ multiplex PCR. The table records over 65,000 clones, 85% to 90% of them present only once. The source is an adult in good health. The sample here was peripheral blood, taken on day 0 of AZD1222 vaccination.

This CDR3 reads CASSPGTRGDNEQFF. CDR3 bases: TGTGCCAGCAGCCCCGGGACTAGGGGGGACAATGAGCAGTTCTTC. V and J are TRBV7-8 and TRBJ2-1, with 8 bases lining up with TRBD2. Trimming removed 5 bases from V and 5 bases from J; junction bases left unmatched: 8. The CDR3 covers 15 residues. CDR1 is SGHVS, CDR2 FQNEAQ, per germline.